A single sample gave rise to the 19 T cell receptor beta chains below, sequenced in a study of shared clonotypes between healthy human individuals. The repertoire was sequenced with immunoSEQ multiplex PCR; TCRdb's copy has only in-frame clones and lacks some. The sample lists millions of clones, approximately 94% occurring once. Terminally differentiated effector memory CD45RA+ cells were left out of the naive CD8 fraction, which was CD45RO-negative and positively selected for CCR7. The specimen was naive CD8+ T cells sorted from blood. These receptors were collected from a man between 18 and 35 years old in good health.

As to this clone: A much larger clone lies one base from this, so it may be a read error. The sample contains more than one DNA sequence encoding this CDR3. The chain is built from TRBV27 and TRBJ2-7; D not certain. Germline V lookup: CDR1 MNHEY, CDR2 SMNVEV (reference sequence). This CDR3 comprises 11 residues. V gave up 6 bases and J gave up 1 base, with 4 bases separating them. The CDR3 DNA reads as TGTGCCAGCAGCCCATCCTACGAGCAGTACTTC. Its translation: CASSPSYEQYF.

V and J are TRBV10-3 and TRBJ1-4; a possible D gene is TRBD1 (5 bases). From germline, CDR1 is ENHRY and CDR2 SYGVKD. The CDR3 spans 15 residues. Trimming pared 2 bases from V and 5 bases from J, leaving 12 bases between. DNA of the CDR3: TGTGCCATCAGTGAGGGAGGGGTCCGAAATGAAAAACTGTTTTTT. Protein sequence: CAISEGGVRNEKLFF.

Regarding this clone: Within the sample, other DNA sequences also encode this same CDR3. The chain links TRBV7-6 to TRBJ2-2; D unresolved. V was cut by 1 base and J by 6 bases, with 3 bases left in between. Germline lookup yields CDR1 SGHVS and CDR2 FNYEAQ. The CDR3 is 12 residues long. The CDR3 region has the DNA TGTGCCAGCAGCTTAGGTGCCGGGGAGCTGTTTTTT. This translates into CASSLGAGELFF.

The CDR3 is CASSERLAGETQYF. CDR3 nucleotide sequence: TGTGCCAGCAGCGAAAGACTAGCGGGGGAGACCCAGTACTTC. The chain recombines TRBV5-4 with TRBJ2-5, with 11 bases matching TRBD2. In germline, CDR1 is SGHNT, CDR2 YYREEE (reference sequence). V lost 4 bases, J lost 5 bases, and 4 bases stayed unmatched. CDR3 length equals 14 residues. The whole variable domain, filled in from reference TRBV5-4 and TRBJ2-5, reads ETGVTQSPTHLIKTRGQQVTLRCSSQSGHNTVSWYQQALGQGPQFIFQYYREEENGRGNFPPRFSGLQFPNYSSELNVNALELDDSALYLCASSERLAGETQYFGPGTRLLVL.

This sequence joins TRBV19 and TRBJ1-5; the D is unclear. Looked up from germline, CDR1 is LNHDA and CDR2 is SQIVND (reference sequence). The CDR3 length is 15 residues. Trimming took off 3 bases at V and 7 bases at J, with 16 bases between the two ends. The CDR3 DNA reads TGTGCCAGTAGTATGGGAGGAGGGAGAGGACAGCCCCAGCATTTT. Its protein product is CASSMGGGRGQPQHF.

Notes on this clone: A single base separates this from a much larger clone, so it may be a read error. J is TRBJ2-2 and V is TRBV15, with unresolved D. This CDR3 has 12 residues. Germline CDR1 is LNHNV and CDR2 is YYDKDF (reference sequence). Trimming cost V 5 bases and J 1 base, with 2 bases left between them. CDR3 amino acids: CATSENTGELFF. The CDR3 bases are TGTGCCACCAGCGAGAACACCGGGGAGCTGTTTTTT.

The V gene is TRBV14, the J gene TRBJ1-3; no reliable D call. Deletions cut 1 base from V and 0 bases from J, with 13 bases between. Germline lookup yields CDR1 SGHDN and CDR2 FVKESK. The CDR3 totals 17 residues. The CDR3 nucleotides read TGTGCCAGCAGCCAAGTCGGGGTGCAGCTCTCTGGAAACACCATATATTTT. This gives the protein CASSQVGVQLSGNTIYF.

Worth noting for this clone: The sample holds other DNA sequences that translate to the same CDR3. The chain joins TRBV7-2 to TRBJ2-7, with D perhaps matching TRBD1 or TRBD2 (5 bases each). The germline V gene encodes CDR1 SGHTA and CDR2 FQGNSA. Trimming shortened V by 1 base and J by 2 bases, and 9 bases separated the two germline ends. The CDR3 contains 14 residues. The CDR3 nucleotides are TGTGCCAGCAGCTTAGATCGGGGCGCCTACGAGCAGTACTTC. Amino acid sequence: CASSLDRGAYEQYF.

The CDR3 DNA reads TGCAGTGCTAGTAACGGAGATACGCAGTATTTT. It codes for CSASNGDTQYF. The chain recombines TRBV20-1 with TRBJ2-3; D remains ambiguous. Germline CDR1 DFQATT, CDR2 SNEGSKA (reference sequence). V was shortened by 3 bases and J by 5 bases, with 6 bases between the two germline ends. The CDR3 covers 11 residues.

The rearrangement links TRBV4-1 to TRBJ2-1; D remains ambiguous. V was clipped by 0 bases and J by 5 bases, with 2 bases between them. Germline V gene data show CDR1 as MGHRA and CDR2 as YSYEKL. There are 12 residues in the CDR3. CDR3 sequence (DNA): TGCGCCAGCAGCCAAGAGCACAATGAGCAGTTCTTC. It encodes CASSQEHNEQFF.

The CDR3 DNA follows: TGTGCCAGCAGCCCAATATGGTCATGGCAGGGGAACAATGAGCAGTTCTTC. Translated: CASSPIWSWQGNNEQFF. The chain combines TRBV11-2 with TRBJ2-1, with D possibly matching TRBD1 (6 bases). The CDR3 length is 17 residues. Germline assignment: CDR1 SGHAT and CDR2 FQNNGV. The V gene lost 5 bases and the J gene lost 5 bases, with 22 bases spanning the gap. The entire variable domain, with the rest obtained from reference TRBV11-2 and TRBJ2-1, is as follows: EAGVAQSPRYKIIEKRQSVAFWCNPISGHATLYWYQQILGQGPKLLIQFQNNGVVDDSQLPKDRFSAERLKGVDSTLKIQPAKLEDSAVYLCASSPIWSWQGNNEQFFGPGTRLTVL.

The J gene is TRBJ2-7, the V gene TRBV27, with a tentative D call TRBD2 (5 bases). Trimming removed 7 bases from V and 1 base from J, with 11 bases in between. Germline V gene data show CDR1 as MNHEY and CDR2 as SMNVEV (reference sequence). This CDR3 contains 13 residues. The CDR3 is CASNPSGSYEQYF. CDR3 nucleotide sequence: TGTGCCAGCAATCCCTCGGGGTCCTACGAGCAGTACTTC.

The rearrangement links TRBV28 to TRBJ1-4; D is ambiguous. CDR1 and CDR2 (germline): MDHEN, SYDVKM. Trimming removed 4 bases from V and 8 bases from J, with 17 bases in between. This CDR3 spans 15 amino acids. DNA of the CDR3: TGTGCCAGCAGTTCTCCCCGGACCGTGGGCGAAAAACTGTTTTTT. Protein: CASSSPRTVGEKLFF.

A few counts support this clone. This chain links TRBV10-1 with TRBJ2-1; the D gene is possibly TRBD2 (5 bases). This CDR3 is built from 14 residues. The germline V gene has CDR1 WNHNN and CDR2 SYGVQD (reference sequence). V lost 2 bases to trimming and J lost 5 bases, with 10 bases between them. The DNA for the CDR3 is TGCGCCAGCAGTGAGAGGACTGAGGACAATGAGCAGTTCTTC. It codes for CASSERTEDNEQFF.

In the case of this clone: Different DNA sequences within this sample yield the same CDR3. This chain uses TRBV9 with TRBJ2-3, with D perhaps matching TRBD2 (5 bases). V dropped 0 bases and J dropped 4 bases, with 9 bases sitting between them. The germline V gene encodes CDR1 SGDLS and CDR2 YYNGEE. This CDR3 comprises 14 residues. For the CDR3, the DNA is TGTGCCAGCAGCGTAGGAGGAGGTTCAGATACGCAGTATTTT. It is translated as CASSVGGGSDTQYF. Full variable domain (outside the CDR3, taken from reference TRBV9 and TRBJ2-3): DSGVTQTPKHLITATGQRVTLRCSPRSGDLSVYWYQQSLDQGLQFLIQYYNGEERAKGNILERFSAQQFPDLHSELNLSSLELGDSALYFCASSVGGGSDTQYFGPGTRLTVL.

The chain recombines TRBV7-9 with TRBJ2-7, with no clear D. Trimming removed 0 bases at V and 2 bases at J, with 8 bases between. Germline-derived CDR1 and CDR2 are SEHNR and FQNEAQ (reference sequence). The CDR3 runs to 14 residues. The CDR3 loop reads CASSLAGNPYEQYF. The CDR3 bases are TGTGCCAGCAGCTTAGCGGGGAATCCCTACGAGCAGTACTTC.

Of note for this clone: Relative to the germline gene, one junction end is altered; a read error may explain this. This same CDR3 is encoded by further DNA sequences in the sample. For the CDR3, the DNA is TGTGCCTGGAGTGTATCCGACTCGCCTTTAGAGACTCAGTACTTC. Amino acids: CAWSVSDSPLETQYF. The chain joins TRBV30 to TRBJ2-5, with D unclear. CDR3 size: 15 residues. From germline, CDR1 is GTSNPN and CDR2 SVGIG (reference sequence).

The rearrangement links TRBV4-1 to TRBJ1-2; D gene ambiguous. CDR3 length: 16 amino acids. V lost 0 bases, J lost 5 bases, and 16 bases lay in between. CDR1 is MGHRA and CDR2 is YSYEKL in the germline V gene. CDR3 protein: CASSQDGEGSAYGYTF. In DNA, the CDR3 is TGCGCCAGCAGCCAAGATGGGGAGGGATCGGCATATGGCTACACCTTC.

V gene TRBV29-1 combines with J gene TRBJ2-6, with D tentatively TRBD1 or TRBD2 (6 bases each). Per germline, CDR1 SQVTM and CDR2 ANQGSEA. There are 15 residues in the CDR3. The ends were cut back, 4 bases at V and 0 bases at J, with 10 bases in the middle. The CDR3 is CSVAGDISGANVLTF. The CDR3 bases are TGCAGCGTTGCGGGGGACATCTCTGGGGCCAACGTCCTGACTTTC.